This T cell receptor (beta chain) was recorded in a study of CD8 T cells in Susac syndrome. Study-level findings and limits: An acknowledgment was made by the study that its TCR sequencing and HLA analysis involved relatively few individuals.

Random-hexamer reverse transcription was applied to about 0.45 to 1 ug RNA. Amplification of TCR beta CDR3 was carried out by immunoSEQ multiplex PCR, which covered 54 Vbeta and 13 Jbeta segments. TCRdb itself ran the immunoSEQ multiplex PCR reads through MiXCR, one entry per CDR3 protein. Of a few hundred thousand distinct CDR3 sequences listed, 95% are singletons. On this clonotype itself: What it binds is not known.

The sequenced sample was CD4+ T cells from PBMCs. The receptor comes from a human donor with multiple sclerosis.

In DNA form, the CDR3 reads TGTGCCAGCAGAAACCTCCGAGCAAGGACGGCTAGCGGGCAACAAGAGACCCAGTACTTC. Translated: CASRNLRARTASGQQETQYF. This chain joins TRBV3-1 and TRBJ2-5, with TRBD2 matching over 8 bases. The germline V gene encodes CDR1 LGHDT and CDR2 YNNKEL (reference sequence). CDR3 length: 20 residues. Trimming cost V 6 bases and J 2 bases; bases outside gene matches: 23.